This T cell receptor (beta chain) was recovered during a study of T cells in Graves' hyperthyroidism and ophthalmopathy. The blood sample was taken at first hyperthyroidism diagnosis, before any ophthalmopathy symptoms. The CDR3 loop spans 18 amino acids. CDR1 DFQATT and CDR2 SNEGSKA come from the germline V gene (reference sequence). V lost 7 bases and J lost 6; bases outside the gene matches: 23. TCR beta CDR3 regions were amplified from RNA transcripts. First-round RT-PCR of the TCR CDR3 relied on the HTBI primer set. TCRdb recomputed calls from the multiplex PCR reads with MiXCR, one row per CDR3 protein. The data hold roughly 580,000 distinct CDR3 sequences, with roughly 14% observed a single time. Comment on this clonotype: Its antigen is undetermined.

Regarding the study as a whole: Ophthalmopathy cases were set apart from stable hyperthyroidism by a 13 V-J model. Blood also held most thyroid clonotypes expanded beyond 0.001.

This clonotype was obtained from a woman in her thirties with Graves' hyperthyroidism that later progressed to Graves' ophthalmopathy. Sequenced input: blood. The rearrangement uses TRBV20-1 and TRBJ2-7, with TRBD2 matching 11 bases. As DNA, the CDR3 is TGCAGTGTCACCCGCCGAGGAAATAGCGGGAGGGCCATAGTCGAGCAGTACTTC. Its translation: CSVTRRGNSGRAIVEQYF.